The 32 T cell receptor beta chains below come from one sample, sequenced in a study of T cell repertoires in cytomegalovirus infection. TCRdb analysed the reads with MiXCR anew, one entry per CDR3 protein. The data contain roughly 120,000 distinct CDR3 sequences, 30% to 40% of them seen just once; the ten biggest clones take up about 53%. These receptors' targets are unknown. The material sequenced was CD8+ T cells from cultured PBMCs, taken from culture after CMV antigen stimulation. The source of these receptors is a human donor in good health (CMV status not recorded). Some clones in this sample may be carry-over from other donors' samples.

The rearrangement links TRBV6-5 to TRBJ2-1; D is ambiguous. The ends were cut back, 7 bases at V and 3 bases at J, with 19 bases in the middle. CDR1 and CDR2 (germline): MNHEY, SVGAGI. This CDR3 region has 16 residues. The CDR3 loop reads CASNYKPPRLYNEQFF. CDR3 sequence (DNA): TGTGCCAGCAATTATAAACCCCCCCGGCTCTACAATGAGCAGTTCTTC.

This sequence joins TRBV19 and TRBJ1-1, with 12 positions matching TRBD1. J was trimmed by 4 bases and V by 6 bases; bases with no gene match: 15. This CDR3 region has 18 residues. Germline values: CDR1 LNHDA, CDR2 SQIVND (reference sequence). In DNA form, the CDR3 reads TGTGCCAGTAGCGGGACAGGGGGCTACTCCGTTCGAAGCACTGAAGCTTTCTTT. Its protein is CASSGTGGYSVRSTEAFF.

There are a few counts of this clonotype. The V gene is TRBV5-1, the J gene TRBJ2-7, with a possible D match to TRBD1 (5 bases). This CDR3 has 15 amino acids. CDR1 and CDR2 from the germline V gene are SGHRS and YFSETQ. V lost 3 bases and J lost 2, with 15 bases in between. In DNA, the CDR3 is TGCGCCAGCAGCTCGGACAAGGATGCCACCTACGAGCAGTACTTC. Protein product: CASSSDKDATYEQYF.

The V and J genes are TRBV5-1 and TRBJ2-7, with D possibly being TRBD1 (5 bases). The germline CDR1 and CDR2 sequences are SGHRS and YFSETQ. The V end lost 7 bases, the J end lost 3 bases, and 17 bases lay between the germline ends. The CDR3 has 14 residues. CDR3 amino acids: CASGPDMQGYEQYF. CDR3 nucleotide sequence: TGCGCCAGCGGCCCCGATATGCAGGGCTACGAGCAGTACTTC.

CDR3 nucleotides: TGTGCCAGTAGTATATCAGTGGCCACTGAAGCTTTCTTT. Protein: CASSISVATEAFF. The gene calls are TRBV19 and TRBJ1-1; D call uncertain. Germline values: CDR1 LNHDA, CDR2 SQIVND (reference sequence). V dropped 2 bases and J dropped 4 bases, with 8 bases sitting between them. The CDR3 has 13 residues. Variable domain in full (rest from reference TRBV19 and TRBJ1-1): DGGITQSPKYLFRKEGQNVTLSCEQNLNHDAMYWYRQDPGQGLRLIYYSQIVNDFQKGDIAEGYSVSREKKESFPLTVTSAQKNPTAFYLCASSISVATEAFFGQGTRLTVV.

This clonotype was recorded a few times. The genes are TRBV10-3 and TRBJ1-1; D perhaps matches TRBD1 (6 bases). This CDR3 comprises 14 residues. Germline-derived CDR1 and CDR2 are ENHRY and SYGVKD. V was cut by 6 bases and J by 0 bases, with 11 bases left in between. The CDR3 is CAIRKTGLNTEAFF. Written as DNA, the CDR3 is TGTGCCATCAGAAAAACAGGGCTGAACACTGAAGCTTTCTTT.

In this sample, this clonotype turned up many times. The V gene is TRBV7-2, the J gene TRBJ2-3, with 9 bases lining up with TRBD2. CDR1 is SGHTA, CDR2 FQGNSA, per germline. CDR3 length: 19 residues. The trim removed 8 bases at V and 1 base at J, leaving 19 bases unmatched. The CDR3 DNA is TGTGCCAGCCGAGGGATAATTTATAGTAGCGGGGGTGGCACAGATACGCAGTATTTT. This codes for CASRGIIYSSGGGTDTQYF.

This clonotype appeared a few times. The chain links TRBV2 to TRBJ2-7; 9 nucleotides match TRBD1. CDR1 is SNHLY and CDR2 is FYNNEI in the germline V gene. V gave up 1 base and J gave up 5 bases; unmatched junction bases: 9. This CDR3 has 16 residues. CDR3 coding DNA: TGTGCCAGCAGTGAAGATGGGACAGGGCCAAGGAACGAGCAGTACTTC. This codes for CASSEDGTGPRNEQYF.

This clonotype was seen only a few times. The chain recombines TRBV2 with TRBJ1-5; D may be TRBD1 (5 bases). This CDR3 contains 15 residues. Per the germline V gene, CDR1 is SNHLY and CDR2 is FYNNEI. Trimming stripped 8 bases from V and 3 bases from J, with 17 bases between. CDR3 amino acids: CASRQGESTNQPQHF. The CDR3 nucleotides read TGTGCCAGCCGGCAGGGTGAGTCTACCAATCAGCCCCAGCATTTT. Full variable domain (outside the CDR3, taken from reference TRBV2 and TRBJ1-5): EPEVTQTPSHQVTQMGQEVILRCVPISNHLYFYWYRQILGQKVEFLVSFYNNEISEKSEIFDDQFSVERPDGSNFTLKIRSTKLEDSAMYFCASRQGESTNQPQHFGDGTRLSIL.

This sequence joins TRBV6-2 or TRBV6-3 and TRBJ2-1; 8 nucleotides line up with TRBD2. The germline gives CDR1 MNHEY, CDR2 SVGEGT. The length of the CDR3 is 15 residues. V lost 0 bases to trimming and J lost 4 bases; unmatched junction nucleotides: 2. The CDR3 DNA reads as TGTGCCAGCAGTTACTCGATAGCGGGGTACAATGAGCAGTTCTTC. Residues: CASSYSIAGYNEQFF.

The chain recombines TRBV6-6 with TRBJ2-3; tentative D call: TRBD1 (6 bases). CDR1 and CDR2 from the germline V gene are MNHNY and SVGAGI (reference sequence). The V end lost 7 bases, the J end lost 3 bases, and 17 bases lay between the germline ends. CDR3 length: 15 residues. In DNA form, the CDR3 reads TGTGCCAGCACCATCCAACCAGGGGCGACAGATACGCAGTATTTT. It codes for CASTIQPGATDTQYF.

This clonotype was picked up many times. This chain uses TRBV6-1 with TRBJ1-1; 7 bases align to TRBD1. The germline gives CDR1 MNHNS, CDR2 SASEGT. V was clipped by 6 bases and J by 1 base; unmatched bases: 11. The CDR3 is made up of 16 amino acids. The CDR3 protein is CASRVRDSVGNTEAFF. CDR3 coding DNA: TGTGCCAGCAGGGTCCGGGACAGCGTTGGGAACACTGAAGCTTTCTTT.

The chain employs TRBV15 and TRBJ2-5; TRBD1 is a possible D gene (5 bases). Germline CDR1 reads LNHNV; CDR2 reads YYDKDF (reference sequence). The V end lost 1 base, the J end lost 5 bases, and 17 bases lay between the germline ends. The CDR3 length is 16 residues. The CDR3 spells CATSRATTGVRETQYF. The CDR3 bases are TGTGCCACCAGCAGAGCTACTACAGGAGTCCGGGAGACCCAGTACTTC.

The V call is TRBV4-3, the J call TRBJ1-1, with D possibly TRBD1 on 5 matching bases. V was trimmed by 0 bases and J by 11 bases, leaving 16 bases between them. CDR3 size: 14 residues. Germline V gene sequence: CDR1 LGHNA, CDR2 YSLEER. CDR3 sequence reads: CASSQDVMGRLAFF. The CDR3 DNA follows: TGCGCCAGCAGCCAAGATGTAATGGGGCGGTTGGCTTTCTTT.

This clonotype has only one observation. The V and J genes are TRBV6-1 and TRBJ2-7; D not resolved. With 1 base removed from V and 3 bases from J, the gap between germline ends came to 16 bases. Germline lookup yields CDR1 MNHNS and CDR2 SASEGT. This CDR3 spans 16 amino acids. This CDR3 reads CASSEGRAVLNYEQYF. CDR3 sequence (DNA): TGTGCCAGCAGTGAAGGTAGGGCAGTACTTAACTACGAGCAGTACTTC.

The chain links TRBV6-2 or TRBV6-3 to TRBJ1-1, with a tentative D call TRBD1 (5 bases). CDR1 MNHEY and CDR2 SVGEGT come from the germline V gene. Trimming took off 0 bases at V and 6 bases at J, with 17 bases between the two ends. The length of the CDR3 is 16 residues. The CDR3 coding sequence is TGTGCCAGCAGTTACTCGATGGGACCCTGGGGGGCTGAAGCTTTCTTT. Translated: CASSYSMGPWGAEAFF.

This clonotype has just a few counts. This chain connects TRBV6-5 to TRBJ1-5; no clear D gene. The CDR3 runs to 13 residues. The V and J ends lost 5 bases and 0 bases respectively, with 5 bases between them. Per germline, CDR1 MNHEY and CDR2 SVGAGI. The CDR3 spells CASSHGSNQPQHF. DNA for the CDR3: TGTGCCAGCAGTCACGGTAGCAATCAGCCCCAGCATTTT.

This rearrangement joins TRBV27 to TRBJ2-7; 9 positions match TRBD1. Germline V gene data show CDR1 as MNHEY and CDR2 as SMNVEV (reference sequence). V gave up 6 bases and J gave up 3 bases; unmatched junction bases: 9. The CDR3 has 15 amino acids. The CDR3: CASSPTGGKLYEQYF. CDR3 sequence (DNA): TGTGCCAGCAGCCCGACAGGGGGAAAACTCTACGAGCAGTACTTC.

The CDR3 spells CASSPTDGFPGYEQYF. The CDR3 coding sequence is TGTGCCAGCAGTCCTACCGATGGATTTCCAGGCTACGAGCAGTACTTC. V is TRBV11-2 and J is TRBJ2-7, with D hard to call. This CDR3 comprises 16 residues. V lost 6 bases and J 3 bases, leaving 21 bases between the germline ends. Germline CDR1 SGHAT, CDR2 FQNNGV.

This clonotype was recorded many times. CDR3: CSASRASLSNQPQHF. The DNA for the CDR3 is TGCAGTGCTAGTCGTGCTAGCCTGAGCAATCAGCCCCAGCATTTT. The chain couples TRBV20-1 to TRBJ1-5; D unclear. Germline values: CDR1 DFQATT, CDR2 SNEGSKA (reference sequence). The V end lost 3 bases, the J end lost 1 base, and 13 bases lay between the germline ends. The CDR3 loop spans 15 amino acids.

This clonotype has a handful of counts. The chain uses TRBV7-9 and TRBJ2-7; 7 bases map to TRBD1. This CDR3 is built from 14 residues. Per the germline V gene, CDR1 is SEHNR and CDR2 is FQNEAQ (reference sequence). V was clipped by 4 bases and J by 2 bases; unmatched bases: 5. This chain's CDR3 is CASSSTGFTYEQYF. The CDR3 DNA reads TGTGCCAGCAGCTCGACAGGGTTTACCTACGAGCAGTACTTC.

The chain is built from TRBV7-6 and TRBJ2-7; D could derive from TRBD1 or TRBD2 (5 bases each). The germline V gene encodes CDR1 SGHVS and CDR2 FNYEAQ. The CDR3 is 15 residues long. Trimming cost V 5 bases and J 3 bases, with 17 bases left between them. The CDR3 loop is CASSLGGLGLYEQYF. CDR3 sequence (DNA): TGTGCCAGCAGCCTTGGGGGTCTGGGGCTCTACGAGCAGTACTTC.

V usage is TRBV28 and J usage is TRBJ1-5, with unresolved D. The CDR3 runs to 16 residues. The germline V gene encodes CDR1 MDHEN and CDR2 SYDVKM. Trimming shortened V by 3 bases and J by 3 bases, and 15 bases separated the two germline ends. This CDR3 reads CASSLGVGEINQPQHF. The CDR3 nucleotides read TGTGCCAGCAGTTTGGGAGTCGGAGAAATCAATCAGCCCCAGCATTTT.

This clonotype was counted only a few times. This chain joins TRBV11-1 and TRBJ1-1; unclear D gene. The CDR3 spans 15 residues. The germline CDR1 and CDR2 sequences are SGHAT and FQDESV (reference sequence). Trimming shortened V by 3 bases and J by 0 bases, and 11 bases separated the two germline ends. CDR3 in DNA: TGTGCCAGCAGCTTGGGCAGGACCTTGAACACTGAAGCTTTCTTT. Amino acid sequence: CASSLGRTLNTEAFF.

The chain combines TRBV12-5 with TRBJ1-2; D is unclear. CDR1 and CDR2 (germline): LGHNT, FRNRAP. The CDR3 totals 13 residues. Trimming removed 5 bases from V and 3 bases from J, with 10 bases in between. CDR3 in amino acids: CASGPERDYGYTF. The CDR3 DNA sequence: TGTGCTAGTGGTCCGGAGAGGGACTATGGCTACACCTTC.

The chain links TRBV6-5 to TRBJ2-3; 7 nucleotides line up with TRBD1. CDR1 is MNHEY, CDR2 SVGAGI, per germline. The CDR3 runs 15 residues. Trimming cost V 8 bases and J 2 bases; bases outside gene matches: 10. The CDR3 here is CASQTGTVFTDTQYF. In DNA form, the CDR3 reads TGTGCCAGCCAGACCGGGACAGTGTTCACAGATACGCAGTATTTT.

The rearrangement links TRBV2 to TRBJ2-1; D gene uncertain. This CDR3 is built from 17 residues. With 1 base removed from V and 2 bases from J, the gap between germline ends came to 15 bases. Germline lookup yields CDR1 SNHLY and CDR2 FYNNEI. This CDR3 is CASSEDGRPPPYNEQFF. CDR3 coding DNA: TGTGCCAGCAGTGAAGATGGTAGGCCTCCCCCCTACAATGAGCAGTTCTTC. Looking up the rest from reference TRBV2 and TRBJ2-1 gives the full variable domain: EPEVTQTPSHQVTQMGQEVILRCVPISNHLYFYWYRQILGQKVEFLVSFYNNEISEKSEIFDDQFSVERPDGSNFTLKIRSTKLEDSAMYFCASSEDGRPPPYNEQFFGPGTRLTVL.

This chain's CDR3 is CASMTASDYGYTF. The CDR3 coding sequence is TGTGCCAGCATGACCGCGAGCGACTATGGCTACACCTTC. This rearrangement joins TRBV2 to TRBJ1-2; D gene uncertain. The germline V gene encodes CDR1 SNHLY and CDR2 FYNNEI. The CDR3 has 13 amino acids. Trimming cost V 7 bases and J 3 bases, with 12 bases left between them.

The rearrangement joins TRBV24-1 to TRBJ2-3; no firm D call. The CDR3 contains 14 residues. The V gene lost 10 bases and the J gene lost 0 bases, with 13 bases spanning the gap. Germline loops: CDR1 KGHDR, CDR2 SFDVKD. In DNA, the CDR3 is TGTGCCACGAGCGCACAGTTAAGCACAGATACGCAGTATTTT. Protein: CATSAQLSTDTQYF.

This clonotype was seen only a few times. The chain employs TRBV7-9 and TRBJ2-7, with D unresolved. This CDR3 is 14 amino acids long. Germline values: CDR1 SEHNR, CDR2 FQNEAQ (reference sequence). V lost 5 bases, J lost 0 bases, and 11 bases lay in between. CDR3 sequence (DNA): TGTGCCAGCAGCCCCGCCGCCGCCTCCTACGAGCAGTACTTC. The encoded protein is CASSPAAASYEQYF.

The table lists this clonotype with a few counts. CDR3 amino acids: CASSYSGLVANEKLFF. CDR3 bases: TGTGCCAGCAGTTACTCAGGGCTGGTTGCTAATGAAAAACTGTTTTTT. The chain couples TRBV6-5 to TRBJ1-4, with no clear D. CDR1 and CDR2 (germline): MNHEY, SVGAGI. CDR3 length: 16 residues. V lost 0 bases, J lost 3 bases, and 11 bases lay in between.

This chain connects TRBV11-2 to TRBJ2-5, with 7 bases that match TRBD2. V gave up 5 bases and J gave up 2 bases; unmatched junction bases: 5. CDR1 and CDR2 from the germline V gene are SGHAT and FQNNGV. CDR3 length: 14 amino acids. For the CDR3, the DNA is TGTGCCAGCAGCGGGGGGGGGGTTCAAGAGACCCAGTACTTC. This gives the protein CASSGGGVQETQYF.